The source of this T cell receptor (beta chain) is a study of shared clonotypes between healthy human individuals. Study outcomes and limitations: Sampling involved blood alone; tissue repertoires likely differ.

As to this clone: Its target is unknown.

Several immunoSEQ plates received, in even portions, the genomic DNA of each subset. In the source study's methods: With immunoSEQ giving junction-only sequences and no quality scores, filtering differed. Libraries were prepared by immunoSEQ multiplex PCR; TCRdb keeps only in-frame clonotypes and omits some of them. The V and J calls and clone size are taken from that table; D and trimming were inferred from the DNA. The data show under 700,000 clones, 85% to 95% seen once. The CDR3 runs 17 residues. In germline, CDR1 is LNHNV, CDR2 YYDKDF (reference sequence). Trimming took off 3 bases at V and 0 bases at J, with 17 bases between the two ends. In the naive CD8 group, cells lacked CD45RO and were positively selected for CCR7, so terminally differentiated effector memory CD45RA+ cells were left out. Donors included only healthy HIV-negative adults lacking recent acute infections or vaccinations.

Source material: naive CD8+ T cells sorted from blood. The chain has TRBV15 and TRBJ1-2, with D possibly being TRBD1 (5 bases). The sequence was collected from a woman aged 25 to 45 in good health. Here the CDR3 reads CATSSQSGRTPNYGYTF. DNA for the CDR3: TGTGCCACCAGCAGCCAATCGGGACGCACCCCTAACTATGGCTACACCTTC.